This TCR beta chain comes out of a study of T cells expressing NK-cell markers. Study overall: Eight donors were sequenced, of whom seven were HCMV-seropositive, while the remaining one was HCMV-seronegative.

This CDR3 spans 16 amino acids. CDR1 and CDR2 (germline): ENHRY, SYGVKD. Generation of TCR beta cDNA was performed by 5'RACE template switching incorporating UMIs. Reprocessing the 5' RACE reads, TCRdb reports a single entry for every CDR3 protein and omits DNA. The table lists some 410,000 distinct CDR3 sequences. Sequenced material: blood T cells: a sorted CD56 or NKG2C T cell subset, CD4+ or CD8+ T cells, or bulk PBMC T cells (not recorded which). The chain employs TRBV10-3 and TRBJ1-6. The clonotype was recovered from a woman aged 18 to 69 in good health. CDR3 in amino acids: CAISESSGFSDSPLHF.